This TCR beta chain was profiled in a study of T cell responses to AZD1222 COVID-19 vaccine. Study-level points and caveats: Scientists sampled the repertoires only once the peak T cell response had passed. Donors, mostly white British, included more females; clonal diversity was possibly underestimated. CD4 TCRs linked to vaccination spanned spike, dominating at 160-218 and 743-854.

Comments on this clone: Antigen specificity is unknown.

The CDR3 is 14 amino acids. CDR1 and CDR2 (germline): MRHNA, SNTAGT. The V and J ends lost 5 bases and 5 bases respectively, with 13 bases between them. Assay used: immunoSEQ multiplex PCR; TCRdb lists only in-frame clones, some missing. The table has 120,000 to 150,000 clones, around 91% seen once. Second doses that came at about 4 or about 12 weeks were put together. This material consisted of peripheral blood, taken 28 days after the second AZD1222 dose. This chain uses TRBV6-4 with TRBJ1-5, with D possibly matching TRBD1 (6 bases). This TCR was sampled from an adult who received the AZD1222 COVID-19 vaccine. In DNA form, the CDR3 reads TGTGCCAGCAGTCTACAGGGAGGGGATCAGCCCCAGCATTTT. Translating it yields CASSLQGGDQPQHF.